This T cell receptor beta chain appears in the sequencing data of a study of long-term antiretroviral therapy in people with HIV. Survey-level immunoSEQ v3.0 assays were run. The protocol was immunoSEQ multiplex PCR, while the TCRdb copy is restricted to in-frame clones and leaves out a portion. The data hold about 12,000 clones, with about 68% observed a single time. The ends were cut back, 2 bases at V and 3 bases at J, with 8 bases in the middle. The CDR3 is 14 amino acids. The germline V gene encodes CDR1 LGHNA and CDR2 YSLEER. This clone has a handful of counts. At least two post-ART and at least one pre-ART PBMC sample were available for each donor.

The receptor's source is a man aged 35 to 55 with HIV. The V gene is TRBV4-3, the J gene TRBJ1-5; D is undetermined. The material sequenced was unsorted PBMCs, taken 3.1 years before starting antiretroviral therapy. As DNA, the CDR3 is TGCGCCAGCAGCCAAAACACCTTCAATCAGCCCCAGCATTTT. This gives the protein CASSQNTFNQPQHF.